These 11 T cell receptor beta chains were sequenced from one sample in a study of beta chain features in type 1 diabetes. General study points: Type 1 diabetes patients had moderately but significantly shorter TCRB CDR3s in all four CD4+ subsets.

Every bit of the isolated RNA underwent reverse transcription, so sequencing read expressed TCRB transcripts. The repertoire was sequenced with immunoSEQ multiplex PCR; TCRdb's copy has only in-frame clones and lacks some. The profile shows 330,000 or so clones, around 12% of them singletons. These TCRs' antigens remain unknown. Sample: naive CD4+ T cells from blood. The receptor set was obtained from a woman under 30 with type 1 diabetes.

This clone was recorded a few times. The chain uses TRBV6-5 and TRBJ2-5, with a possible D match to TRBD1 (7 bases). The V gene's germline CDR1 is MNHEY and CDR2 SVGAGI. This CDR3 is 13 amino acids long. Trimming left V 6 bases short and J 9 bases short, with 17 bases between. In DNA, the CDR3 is TGTGCCAGCAGGTCAGGGGGTGGAGGGGCCCAGTACTTC. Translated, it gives CASRSGGGGAQYF.

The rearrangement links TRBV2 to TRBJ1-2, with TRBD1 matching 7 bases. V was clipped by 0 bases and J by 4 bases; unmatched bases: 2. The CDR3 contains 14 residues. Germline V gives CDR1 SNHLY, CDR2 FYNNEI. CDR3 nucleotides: TGTGCCAGCAGTGAAGCCTCAGGGGGCTATGGCTACACCTTC. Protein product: CASSEASGGYGYTF.

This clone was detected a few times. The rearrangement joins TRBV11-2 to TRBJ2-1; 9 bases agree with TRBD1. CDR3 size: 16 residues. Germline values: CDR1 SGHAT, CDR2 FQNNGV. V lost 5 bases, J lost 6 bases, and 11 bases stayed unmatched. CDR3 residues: CASSVLGQGFANEQFF. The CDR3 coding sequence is TGTGCCAGCAGCGTCCTGGGACAGGGTTTTGCCAATGAGCAGTTCTTC.

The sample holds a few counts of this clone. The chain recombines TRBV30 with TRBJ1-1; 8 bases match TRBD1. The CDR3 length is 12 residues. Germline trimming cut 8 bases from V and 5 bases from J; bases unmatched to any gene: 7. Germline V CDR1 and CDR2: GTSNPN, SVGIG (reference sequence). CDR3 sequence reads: CARQGSGTEAFF. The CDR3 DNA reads TGTGCCCGACAGGGGAGTGGGACTGAAGCTTTCTTT.

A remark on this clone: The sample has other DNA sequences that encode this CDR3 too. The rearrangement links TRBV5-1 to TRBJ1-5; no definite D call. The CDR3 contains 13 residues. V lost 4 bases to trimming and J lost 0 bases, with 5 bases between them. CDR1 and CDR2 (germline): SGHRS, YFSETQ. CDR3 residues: CASSRDSNQPQHF. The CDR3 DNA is TGCGCCAGCAGCCGAGATAGCAATCAGCCCCAGCATTTT.

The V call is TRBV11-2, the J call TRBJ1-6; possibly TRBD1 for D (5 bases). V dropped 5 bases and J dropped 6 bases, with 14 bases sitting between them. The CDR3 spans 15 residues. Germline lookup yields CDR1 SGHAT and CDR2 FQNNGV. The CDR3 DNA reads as TGTGCCAGCAGCCGAATCCAGGGCCGTAATTCACCCCTCCACTTT. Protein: CASSRIQGRNSPLHF.

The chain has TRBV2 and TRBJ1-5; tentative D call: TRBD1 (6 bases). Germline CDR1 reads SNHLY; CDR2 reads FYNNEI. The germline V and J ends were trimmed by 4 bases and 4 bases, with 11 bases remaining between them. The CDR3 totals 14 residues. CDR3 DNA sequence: TGTGCCAGCAGTGTTGACAGGACAAATCAGCCCCAGCATTTT. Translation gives CASSVDRTNQPQHF. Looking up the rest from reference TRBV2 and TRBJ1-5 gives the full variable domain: EPEVTQTPSHQVTQMGQEVILRCVPISNHLYFYWYRQILGQKVEFLVSFYNNEISEKSEIFDDQFSVERPDGSNFTLKIRSTKLEDSAMYFCASSVDRTNQPQHFGDGTRLSIL.

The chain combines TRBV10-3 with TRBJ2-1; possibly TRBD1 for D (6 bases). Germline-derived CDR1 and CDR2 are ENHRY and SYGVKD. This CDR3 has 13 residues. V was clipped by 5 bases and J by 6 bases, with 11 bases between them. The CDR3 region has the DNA TGTGCCATCAGTTCGCCACAGGGCAATGAGCAGTTCTTC. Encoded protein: CAISSPQGNEQFF.

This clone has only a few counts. CDR3 bases: TGTGCCAGCAGCTTAGCCGGGACTAACTATGGCTACACCTTC. Encoded protein: CASSLAGTNYGYTF. The J gene is TRBJ1-2, the V gene TRBV7-9; no reliable D call. Trimming pared 0 bases from V and 0 bases from J, leaving 5 bases between. Germline CDR1 reads SEHNR; CDR2 reads FQNEAQ (reference sequence). The CDR3 loop spans 14 amino acids.

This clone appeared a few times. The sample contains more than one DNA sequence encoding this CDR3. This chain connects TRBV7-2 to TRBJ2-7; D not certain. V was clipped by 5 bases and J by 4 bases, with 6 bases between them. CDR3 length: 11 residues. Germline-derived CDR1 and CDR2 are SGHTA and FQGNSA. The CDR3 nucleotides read TGTGCCAGCAGCCCGAGTTACGAGCAGTACTTC. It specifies CASSPSYEQYF.

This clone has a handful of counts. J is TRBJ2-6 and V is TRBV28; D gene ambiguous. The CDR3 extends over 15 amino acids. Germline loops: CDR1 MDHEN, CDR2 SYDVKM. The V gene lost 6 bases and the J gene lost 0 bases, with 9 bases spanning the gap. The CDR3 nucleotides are TGTGCCAGCAGCCTAGGCTTCTCTGGGGCCAACGTCCTGACTTTC. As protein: CASSLGFSGANVLTF.